The clone carrying this TCR beta chain has more than one count but fewer than ten. Its antigen is unidentified. The data were taken from a study of T cell clonality in common variable immunodeficiency. Study-wide results and limits: Reportedly, TCR beta sequences from common variable immunodeficiency showed fewer deletions and N-nucleotide insertions.

The table came from immunoSEQ multiplex PCR; TCRdb's copy has only in-frame clones and leaves some out. The sample offers about 19,000 clones and no singletons, the top ten holding approximately 24%. Both groups were predominantly of Caucasian heritage. Sample: peripheral blood mononuclear cells. This clonotype was obtained from a human donor with common variable immunodeficiency.

The CDR3 protein is CASSYSAGNTEAFF. Partial CDR3 DNA: TGTGCCAGCAGTTACTCGGCAGGGAACACTGAA. The chain employs TRBV6-2 or TRBV6-3 and TRBJ1-1; the D is unclear. The read ends 3 residues early relative to the CDR3; the germline J gene fills the gap. The germline V gene has CDR1 MNHEY and CDR2 SVGEGT. The length of the CDR3 is 14 residues. Trimming took 0 bases from V and 1 from J, leaving 6 bases between them.